This TCR beta chain was recovered during a study of CD8 T cells in Susac syndrome. Points from the study as a whole: The authors acknowledged that the study's TCR sequencing and HLA analysis involved relatively few individuals.

The authors carried out high-throughput sequencing of TCR beta. They applied it to CD8+ and CD4+ T cells obtained from blood. The multiple sclerosis control cohort comprised treatment-naive individuals presenting with stable or active relapsing-remitting disease. RNA was extracted with the RNeasy kit, and a quantity of about 0.45 to 1 ug was reverse transcribed using random hexamers. Amplification of TCR beta CDR3 was carried out by immunoSEQ multiplex PCR, which covered 54 Vbeta and 13 Jbeta segments. Via MiXCR, TCRdb re-called the immunoSEQ multiplex PCR reads, giving one row per CDR3 protein. The sample lists hundreds of thousands of distinct CDR3 sequences; around 91% were seen once. As regards this clonotype: Its antigen is still unknown.

The receptor was derived from a human donor with multiple sclerosis. Sequencing was carried out using CD8+ T cells from PBMCs.

CDR3: CASRLEETSTDTQYF. CDR3 in DNA: TGTGCCAGCAGGCTGGAAGAAACTAGCACAGATACGCAGTATTTT. The V gene is TRBV6-1, the J gene TRBJ2-3; D unresolved. Trimming removed 6 bases from V and 0 bases from J, with 13 bases in between. CDR1 and CDR2 (germline): MNHNS, SASEGT. The CDR3 is 15 amino acids.